This entry describes one T cell receptor beta chain. Its antigen remains unidentified. All of the isolated RNA was reverse transcribed, so expressed TCRB transcripts were sequenced. Some clones are missing from TCRdb's copy, which holds only in-frame ones; the method was immunoSEQ multiplex PCR. The repertoire holds about 650,000 clones, with roughly 12% as singletons. This sample is part of a study of beta chain features in type 1 diabetes. At the level of the study: The samples had around 100 million sorted cells examined in all. The study, taken as a whole, reports: In all four CD4+ subsets, TCRB CDR3 length was significantly, moderately reduced in type 1 diabetes. Insertions were fewer and deletions more numerous at VDJ junctions in type 1 diabetes patients. The naive, central memory and Treg TCRB repertoires of patients appeared to be more similar to one another than those of healthy donors.

Trimming left V 5 bases short and J 2 bases short, with 10 bases between. The CDR3 runs to 13 residues. The germline V gene encodes CDR1 SEHNR and CDR2 FQNEAQ (reference sequence). Sequencing was carried out using naive CD4+ T cells from blood. The clonotype was recovered from a man aged 25 to 40 with type 1 diabetes. The V call is TRBV7-9, the J call TRBJ2-7; D is undetermined. The CDR3 loop is CASSPAAAYEQYF. CDR3 DNA sequence: TGTGCCAGCAGCCCCGCGGCAGCCTACGAGCAGTACTTC. The full variable domain, with the rest looked up from reference TRBV7-9 and TRBJ2-7, is DTGVSQNPRHKITKRGQNVTFRCDPISEHNRLYWYRQTLGQGPEFLTYFQNEAQLEKSRLLSDRFSAERPKGSFSTLEIQRTEQGDSAMYLCASSPAAAYEQYFGPGTRLTVT.